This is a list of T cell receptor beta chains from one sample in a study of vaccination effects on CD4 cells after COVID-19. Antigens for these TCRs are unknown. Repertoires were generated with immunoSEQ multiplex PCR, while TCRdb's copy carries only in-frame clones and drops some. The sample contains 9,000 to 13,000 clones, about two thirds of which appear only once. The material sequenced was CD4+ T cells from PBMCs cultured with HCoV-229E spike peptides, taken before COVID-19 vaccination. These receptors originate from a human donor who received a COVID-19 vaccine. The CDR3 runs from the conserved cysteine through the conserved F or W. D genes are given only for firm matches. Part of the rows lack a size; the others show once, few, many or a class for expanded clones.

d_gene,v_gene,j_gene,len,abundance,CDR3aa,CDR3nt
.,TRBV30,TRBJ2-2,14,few,CAWSLGSGTGELFF,TGTGCCTGGAGTTTGGGTTCGGGCACCGGGGAGCTGTTTTTT
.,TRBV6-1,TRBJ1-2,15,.,CASSEAYGGFGGYTF,TGTGCCAGCAGTGAAGCGTACGGGGGGTTTGGCGGCTACACCTTC
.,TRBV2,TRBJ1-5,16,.,CASSGRGGLSNQPQHF,TGTGCCAGCAGTGGCAGGGGCGGCCTTAGCAATCAGCCCCAGCATTTT
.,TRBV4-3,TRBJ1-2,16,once,CASPGTYSQTNYGYTF,TGCGCCAGCCCTGGGACATACAGTCAGACTAACTATGGCTACACCTTC
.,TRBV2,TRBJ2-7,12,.,CASSEAGGEQYF,TGTGCCAGCAGTGAAGCGGGGGGCGAGCAGTACTTC
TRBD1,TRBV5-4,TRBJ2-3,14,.,CASSKTGSTDTQYF,TGTGCCAGCAGCAAGACAGGGAGCACAGATACGCAGTATTTT
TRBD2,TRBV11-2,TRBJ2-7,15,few,CASSLDPGGAGMKYF,TGTGCCAGCAGCTTAGATCCGGGGGGGGCAGGAATGAAGTACTTC
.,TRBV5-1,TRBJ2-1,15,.,CASSLVSLPNNEQFF,TGCGCCAGCAGCTTGGTTTCTCTACCTAACAATGAGCAGTTCTTC
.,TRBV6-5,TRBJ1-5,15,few,CASSYARGSNQPQHF,TGTGCCAGCAGCTACGCCAGGGGTAGCAATCAGCCCCAGCATTTT
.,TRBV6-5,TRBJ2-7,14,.,CASSPSTPPYEQYF,TGTGCCAGCAGCCCGTCAACGCCCCCCTACGAGCAGTACTTC
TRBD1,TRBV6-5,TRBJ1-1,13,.,CASSRQGQEKAFF,TGTGCCAGCAGTCGACAGGGGCAGGAGAAAGCTTTCTTT
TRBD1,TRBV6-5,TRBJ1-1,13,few,CASSKDRGTEAFF,TGTGCCAGCAGTAAGGACAGGGGCACTGAAGCTTTCTTT
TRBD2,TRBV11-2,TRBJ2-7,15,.,CASSLLAGGPNEQYF,TGTGCCAGCAGCTTACTAGCGGGGGGGCCCAACGAGCAGTACTTC
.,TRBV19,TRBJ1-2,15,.,CASSIVAAPVYGYTF,TGTGCCAGTAGTATAGTGGCAGCTCCTGTCTATGGCTACACCTTC
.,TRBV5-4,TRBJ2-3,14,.,CASSTVDSRDTQYF,TGTGCCAGCAGCACTGTCGATAGCAGGGATACGCAGTATTTT
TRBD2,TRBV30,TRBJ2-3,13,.,CASRLAGADTQYF,TGTGCCTCCCGTCTCGCGGGAGCAGATACGCAGTATTTT
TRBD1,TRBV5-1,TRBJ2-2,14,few,CASSLDRDTGELFF,TGCGCCAGCAGCCTGGACAGGGACACCGGGGAGCTGTTTTTT
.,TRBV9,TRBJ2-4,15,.,CASSEDTLAKNIQYF,TGTGCCAGCAGCGAGGACACCTTAGCCAAAAACATTCAGTACTTC
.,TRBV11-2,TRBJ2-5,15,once,CASSLFPGGGGTQYF,TGTGCCAGCAGCTTATTCCCAGGTGGAGGGGGGACCCAGTACTTC
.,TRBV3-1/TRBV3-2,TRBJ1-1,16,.,CASSQVESARNTEAFF,TGTGCCAGCAGCCAAGTAGAGAGTGCCAGGAACACTGAAGCTTTCTTT
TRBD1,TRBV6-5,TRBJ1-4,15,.,CASSTTGQGNEKLFF,TGTGCCAGCAGTACGACGGGACAGGGGAATGAAAAACTGTTTTTT
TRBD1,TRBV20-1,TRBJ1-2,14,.,CSASVQGVSAGYTF,TGCAGTGCTAGTGTACAGGGGGTTTCCGCTGGCTACACCTTC
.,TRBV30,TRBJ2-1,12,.,CAWSREGNEQFF,TGTGCCTGGAGCAGGGAAGGAAATGAGCAGTTCTTC
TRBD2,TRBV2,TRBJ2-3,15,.,CASSGTGGSWDTQYF,TGTGCCAGCAGTGGGACGGGCGGGAGTTGGGATACGCAGTATTTT
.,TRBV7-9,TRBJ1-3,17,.,CASSGDIHPFSGNTIYF,TGTGCCAGCTCTGGGGACATACACCCATTCTCTGGAAACACCATATATTTT
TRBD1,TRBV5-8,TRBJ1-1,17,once,CASSLVGQVNWGTEAFF,TGTGCCAGCAGCTTGGTAGGACAGGTAAATTGGGGCACTGAAGCTTTCTTT
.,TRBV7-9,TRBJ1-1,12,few,CATYWGDTEAFF,TGTGCCACTTATTGGGGGGACACTGAAGCTTTCTTT
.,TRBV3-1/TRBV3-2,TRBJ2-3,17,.,CASSQAIGGFRGDTQYF,TGTGCCAGCAGCCAAGCCATAGGAGGGTTTCGGGGAGATACGCAGTATTTT
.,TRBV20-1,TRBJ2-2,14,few,CSASAGPNTGELFF,TGCAGTGCTAGTGCGGGGCCGAACACCGGGGAGCTGTTTTTT